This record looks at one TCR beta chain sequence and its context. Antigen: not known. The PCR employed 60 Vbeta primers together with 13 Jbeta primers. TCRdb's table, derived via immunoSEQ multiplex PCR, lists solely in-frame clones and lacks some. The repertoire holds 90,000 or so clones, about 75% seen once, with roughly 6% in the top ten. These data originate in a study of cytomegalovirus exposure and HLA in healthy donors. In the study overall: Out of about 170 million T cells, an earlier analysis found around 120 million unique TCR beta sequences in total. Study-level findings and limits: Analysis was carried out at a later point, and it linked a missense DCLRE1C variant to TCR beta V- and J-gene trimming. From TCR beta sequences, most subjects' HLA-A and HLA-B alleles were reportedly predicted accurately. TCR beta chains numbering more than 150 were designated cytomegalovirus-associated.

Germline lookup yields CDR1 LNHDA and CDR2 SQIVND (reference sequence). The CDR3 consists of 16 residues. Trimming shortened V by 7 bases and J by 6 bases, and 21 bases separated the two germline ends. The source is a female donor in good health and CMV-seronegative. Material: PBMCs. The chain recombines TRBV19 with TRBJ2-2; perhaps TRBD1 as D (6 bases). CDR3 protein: CASTSFRDIEAGELFF. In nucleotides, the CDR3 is TGTGCCAGTACCTCCTTTCGGGACATCGAGGCCGGGGAGCTGTTTTTT.